This T cell receptor (beta chain) was identified in a study of regulatory T cells in long-lasting Graves disease. This clonotype was recorded at least ten times. Construction of the TCR beta libraries employed iRepertoire HTBI primers in conjunction with Arm-PCR of CDR3 regions. One entry per CDR3 protein results from TCRdb running MiXCR on the multiplex PCR reads. The sample shows some 240,000 distinct CDR3 sequences, roughly 19% of them seen only once. Described time point: newly diagnosed GD, antithyroid drugs for less than 3 months. PBMCs provided the RNA from which the TCR library was made. The same data also went into a second study, on T cells in Graves' hyperthyroidism and ophthalmopathy.

This TCR was recovered from a woman in her twenties or thirties with Graves disease. Sequencing used peripheral blood mononuclear cells (PBMCs), obtained at new diagnosis, from a patient treated with antithyroid drugs.

CDR3: CASRAPDTSTDTQYF. The CDR3 bases are TGTGCCAGCAGGGCCCCGGACACTAGCACAGATACGCAGTATTTT. The rearrangement uses TRBV2 and TRBJ2-3; possible D gene TRBD1, 5 bases. Germline CDR1 and CDR2: SNHLY and FYNNEI. This CDR3 is built from 15 residues. The V end was cut by 6 bases, the J end by 0 bases, with 13 bases between.